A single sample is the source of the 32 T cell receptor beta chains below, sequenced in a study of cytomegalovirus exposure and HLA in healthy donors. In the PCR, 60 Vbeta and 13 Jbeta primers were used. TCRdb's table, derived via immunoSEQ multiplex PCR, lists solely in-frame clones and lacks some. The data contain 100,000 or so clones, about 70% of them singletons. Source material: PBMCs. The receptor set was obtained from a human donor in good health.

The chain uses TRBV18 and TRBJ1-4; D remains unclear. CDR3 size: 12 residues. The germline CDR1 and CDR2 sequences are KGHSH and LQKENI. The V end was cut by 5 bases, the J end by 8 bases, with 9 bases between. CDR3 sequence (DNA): TGTGCCAGCTCATTCCAACAAGAAAAACTGTTTTTT. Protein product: CASSFQQEKLFF.

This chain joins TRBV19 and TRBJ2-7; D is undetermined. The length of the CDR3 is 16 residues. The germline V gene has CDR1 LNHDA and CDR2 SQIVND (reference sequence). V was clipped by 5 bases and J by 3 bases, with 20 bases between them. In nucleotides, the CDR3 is TGTGCCAGTAGTTCATCTTCTCAAGCGCACCTCTACGAGCAGTACTTC. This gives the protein CASSSSSQAHLYEQYF.

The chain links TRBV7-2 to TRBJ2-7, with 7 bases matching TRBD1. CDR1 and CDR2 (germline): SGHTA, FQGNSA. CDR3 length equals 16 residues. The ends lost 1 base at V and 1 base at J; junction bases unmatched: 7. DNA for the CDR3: TGTGCCAGCAGCTTAGTAGGGGGACAGCTTTCCTACGAGCAGTACTTC. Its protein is CASSLVGGQLSYEQYF.

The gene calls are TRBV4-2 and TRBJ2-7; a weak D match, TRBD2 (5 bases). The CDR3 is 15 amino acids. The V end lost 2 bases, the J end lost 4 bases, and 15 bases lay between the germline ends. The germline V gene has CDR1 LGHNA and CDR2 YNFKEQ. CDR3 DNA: TGTGCCAGCAGCCAACTTGCTGGGAGTTTTTACGAGCAGTACTTC. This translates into CASSQLAGSFYEQYF.

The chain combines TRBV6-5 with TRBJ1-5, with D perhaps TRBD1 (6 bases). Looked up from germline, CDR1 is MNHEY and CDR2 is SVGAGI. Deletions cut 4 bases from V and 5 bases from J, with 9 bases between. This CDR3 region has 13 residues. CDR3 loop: CASSLHRDQPQHF. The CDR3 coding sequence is TGTGCCAGCAGTTTGCACAGGGATCAGCCCCAGCATTTT.

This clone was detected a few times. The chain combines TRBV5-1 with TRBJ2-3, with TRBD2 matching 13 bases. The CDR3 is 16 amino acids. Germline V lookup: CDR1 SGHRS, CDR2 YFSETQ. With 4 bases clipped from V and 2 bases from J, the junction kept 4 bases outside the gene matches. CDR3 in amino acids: CASSGGTSGTTDTQYF. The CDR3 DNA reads TGCGCCAGCAGCGGGGGGACTAGCGGGACCACAGATACGCAGTATTTT.

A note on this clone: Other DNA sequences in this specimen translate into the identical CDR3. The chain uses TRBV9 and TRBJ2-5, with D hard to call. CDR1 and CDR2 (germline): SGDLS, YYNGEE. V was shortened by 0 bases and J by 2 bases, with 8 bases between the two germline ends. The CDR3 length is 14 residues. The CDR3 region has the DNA TGTGCCAGCAGCGTAGGTCTCGGTCAAGAGACCCAGTACTTC. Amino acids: CASSVGLGQETQYF. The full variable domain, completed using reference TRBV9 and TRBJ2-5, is DSGVTQTPKHLITATGQRVTLRCSPRSGDLSVYWYQQSLDQGLQFLIQYYNGEERAKGNILERFSAQQFPDLHSELNLSSLELGDSALYFCASSVGLGQETQYFGPGTRLLVL.

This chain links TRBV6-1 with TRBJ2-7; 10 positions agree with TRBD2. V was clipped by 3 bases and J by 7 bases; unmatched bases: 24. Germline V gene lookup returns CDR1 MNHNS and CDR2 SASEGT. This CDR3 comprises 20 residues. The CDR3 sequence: CASSDLAGVPLLAGRREQYF. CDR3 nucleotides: TGTGCCAGCAGTGATTTAGCCGGGGTCCCCCTACTAGCGGGGCGACGGGAGCAGTACTTC.

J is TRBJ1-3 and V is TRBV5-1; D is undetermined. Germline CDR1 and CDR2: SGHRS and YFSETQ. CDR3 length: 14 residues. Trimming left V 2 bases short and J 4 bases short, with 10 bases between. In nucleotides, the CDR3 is TGCGCCAGCAGCTTATCAGGCCTAGGAAACACCATATATTTT. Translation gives CASSLSGLGNTIYF.

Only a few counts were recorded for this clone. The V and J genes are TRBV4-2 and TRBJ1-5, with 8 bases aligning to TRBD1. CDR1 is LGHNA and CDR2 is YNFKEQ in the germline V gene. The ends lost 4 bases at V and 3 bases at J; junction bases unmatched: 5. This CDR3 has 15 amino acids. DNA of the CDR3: TGTGCCAGCAGCCCGGGACAGGCTATCAATCAGCCCCAGCATTTT. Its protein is CASSPGQAINQPQHF.

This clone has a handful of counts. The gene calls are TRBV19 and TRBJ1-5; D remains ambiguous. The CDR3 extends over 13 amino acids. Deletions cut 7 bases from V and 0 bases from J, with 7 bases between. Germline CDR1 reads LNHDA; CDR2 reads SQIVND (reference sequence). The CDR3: CASNTHSNQPQHF. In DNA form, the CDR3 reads TGTGCCAGTAACACGCATAGCAATCAGCCCCAGCATTTT.

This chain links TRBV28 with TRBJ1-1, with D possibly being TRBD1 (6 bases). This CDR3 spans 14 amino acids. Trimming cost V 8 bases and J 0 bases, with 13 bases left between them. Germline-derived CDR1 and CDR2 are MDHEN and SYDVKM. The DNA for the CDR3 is TGTGCCAGCCTCCCCAGGGGAATGAACACTGAAGCTTTCTTT. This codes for CASLPRGMNTEAFF.

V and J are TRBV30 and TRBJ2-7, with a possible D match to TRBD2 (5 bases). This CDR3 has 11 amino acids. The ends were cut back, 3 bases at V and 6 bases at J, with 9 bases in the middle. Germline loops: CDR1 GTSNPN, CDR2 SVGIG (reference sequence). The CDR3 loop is CAWRRGSEQYF. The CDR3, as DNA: TGTGCCTGGAGGAGAGGGAGCGAGCAGTACTTC.

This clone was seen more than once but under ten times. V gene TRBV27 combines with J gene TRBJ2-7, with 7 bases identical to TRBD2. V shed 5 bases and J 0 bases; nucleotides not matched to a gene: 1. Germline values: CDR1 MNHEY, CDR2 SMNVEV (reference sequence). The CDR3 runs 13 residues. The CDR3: CASSGDYSYEQYF. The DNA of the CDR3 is TGTGCCAGCAGTGGGGACTACTCCTACGAGCAGTACTTC.

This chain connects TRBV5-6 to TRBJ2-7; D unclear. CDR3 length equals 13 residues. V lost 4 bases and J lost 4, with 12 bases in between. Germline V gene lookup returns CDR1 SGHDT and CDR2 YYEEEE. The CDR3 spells CASSLTNGYEQYF. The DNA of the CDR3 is TGTGCCAGCAGCCTCACCAACGGGTACGAGCAGTACTTC.

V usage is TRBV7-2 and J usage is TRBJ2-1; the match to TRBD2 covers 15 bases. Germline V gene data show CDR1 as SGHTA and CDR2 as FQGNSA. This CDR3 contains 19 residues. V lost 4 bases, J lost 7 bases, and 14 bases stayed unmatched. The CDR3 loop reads CASSSRGGTSGRSGNEQFF. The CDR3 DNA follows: TGTGCCAGCAGCTCTAGAGGGGGGACTAGCGGGAGGAGTGGGAATGAGCAGTTCTTC.

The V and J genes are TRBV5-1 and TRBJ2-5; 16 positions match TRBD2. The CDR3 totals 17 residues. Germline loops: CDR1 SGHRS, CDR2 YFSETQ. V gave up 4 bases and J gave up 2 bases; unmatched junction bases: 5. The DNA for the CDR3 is TGCGCCAGCAGCCCGGGACTAGCGGGGGGGACTCAAGAGACCCAGTACTTC. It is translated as CASSPGLAGGTQETQYF. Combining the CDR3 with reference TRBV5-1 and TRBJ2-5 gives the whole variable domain KAGVTQTPRYLIKTRGQQVTLSCSPISGHRSVSWYQQTPGQGLQFLFEYFSETQRNKGNFPGRFSGRQFSNSRSEMNVSTLELGDSALYLCASSPGLAGGTQETQYFGPGTRLLVL.

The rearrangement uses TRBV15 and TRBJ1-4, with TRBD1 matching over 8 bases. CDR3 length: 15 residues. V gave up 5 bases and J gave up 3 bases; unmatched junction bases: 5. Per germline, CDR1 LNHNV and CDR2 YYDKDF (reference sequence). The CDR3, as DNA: TGTGCCACCAGCGCAGGGGGCCGGGCTAATGAAAAACTGTTTTTT. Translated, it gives CATSAGGRANEKLFF. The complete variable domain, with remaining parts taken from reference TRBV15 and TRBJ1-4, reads DAMVIQNPRYQVTQFGKPVTLSCSQTLNHNVMYWYQQKSSQAPKLLFHYYDKDFNNEADTPDNFQSRRPNTSFCFLDIRSPGLGDTAMYLCATSAGGRANEKLFFGSGTQLSVL.

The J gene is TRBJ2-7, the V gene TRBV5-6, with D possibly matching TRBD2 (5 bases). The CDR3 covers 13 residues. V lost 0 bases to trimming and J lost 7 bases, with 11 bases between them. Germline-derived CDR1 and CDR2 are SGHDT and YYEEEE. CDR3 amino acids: CASSLGGTGEQYF. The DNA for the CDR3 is TGTGCCAGCAGCTTGGGGGGAACGGGGGAGCAGTACTTC.

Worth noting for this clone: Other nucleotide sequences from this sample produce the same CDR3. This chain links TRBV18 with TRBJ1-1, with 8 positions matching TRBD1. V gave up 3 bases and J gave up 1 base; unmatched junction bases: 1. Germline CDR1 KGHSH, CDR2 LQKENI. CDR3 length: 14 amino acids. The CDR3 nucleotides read TGTGCCAGCTCACCCGGGACAGGGAACACTGAAGCTTTCTTT. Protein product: CASSPGTGNTEAFF.

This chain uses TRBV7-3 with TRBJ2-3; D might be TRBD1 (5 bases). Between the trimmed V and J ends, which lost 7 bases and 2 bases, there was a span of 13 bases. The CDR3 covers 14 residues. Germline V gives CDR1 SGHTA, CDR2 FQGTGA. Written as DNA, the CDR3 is TGTGCCAGCAATAGTCCAGGGAACACAGATACGCAGTATTTT. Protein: CASNSPGNTDTQYF.

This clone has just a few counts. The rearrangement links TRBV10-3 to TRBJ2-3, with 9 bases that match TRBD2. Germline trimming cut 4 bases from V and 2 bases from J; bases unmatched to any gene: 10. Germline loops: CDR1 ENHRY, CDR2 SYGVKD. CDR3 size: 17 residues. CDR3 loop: CAISGPRERGVTDTQYF. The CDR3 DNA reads TGTGCCATCAGTGGCCCCAGGGAGCGGGGGGTCACAGATACGCAGTATTTT.

CDR3 coding DNA: TGTGCCAGCAGCTTGGAGGGGCGCACTGAAGCTTTCTTT. Amino acids: CASSLEGRTEAFF. V and J are TRBV21-1 and TRBJ1-1. TRBV21-1 is classified as a pseudogene. This CDR3 has 13 residues.

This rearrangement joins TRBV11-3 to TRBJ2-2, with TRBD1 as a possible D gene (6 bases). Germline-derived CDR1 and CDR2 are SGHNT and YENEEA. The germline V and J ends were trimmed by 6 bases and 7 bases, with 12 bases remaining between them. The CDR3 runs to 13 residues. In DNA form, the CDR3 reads TGTGCCAGCAGTTTACAGGGTTTCGGGGAGCTGTTTTTT. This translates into CASSLQGFGELFF.

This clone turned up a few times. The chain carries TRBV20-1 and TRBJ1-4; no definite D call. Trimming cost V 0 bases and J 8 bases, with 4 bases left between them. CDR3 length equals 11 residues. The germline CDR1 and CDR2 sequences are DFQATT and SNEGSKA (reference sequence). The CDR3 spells CSARDIEKLFF. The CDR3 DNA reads TGCAGTGCTAGAGACATCGAAAAACTGTTTTTT.

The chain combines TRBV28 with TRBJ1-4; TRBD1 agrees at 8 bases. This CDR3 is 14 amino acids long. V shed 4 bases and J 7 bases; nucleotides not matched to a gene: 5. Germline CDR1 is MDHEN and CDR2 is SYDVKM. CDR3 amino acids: CASSYQGAGEKLFF. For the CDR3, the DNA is TGTGCCAGCAGTTACCAGGGGGCGGGTGAAAAACTGTTTTTT. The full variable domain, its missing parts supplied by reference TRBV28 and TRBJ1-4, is DVKVTQSSRYLVKRTGEKVFLECVQDMDHENMFWYRQDPGLGLRLIYFSYDVKMKEKGDIPEGYSVSREKKERFSLILESASTNQTSMYLCASSYQGAGEKLFFGSGTQLSVL.

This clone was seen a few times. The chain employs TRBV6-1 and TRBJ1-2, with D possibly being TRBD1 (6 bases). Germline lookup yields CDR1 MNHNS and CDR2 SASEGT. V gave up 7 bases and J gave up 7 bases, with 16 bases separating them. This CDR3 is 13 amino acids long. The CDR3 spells CASNRNREAGYTF. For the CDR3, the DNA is TGTGCCAGCAACCGCAACAGGGAAGCTGGCTACACCTTC.

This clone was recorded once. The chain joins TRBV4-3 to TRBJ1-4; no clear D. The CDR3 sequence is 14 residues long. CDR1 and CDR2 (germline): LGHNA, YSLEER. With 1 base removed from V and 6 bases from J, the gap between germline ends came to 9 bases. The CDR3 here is CASSQGQRDEKLFF. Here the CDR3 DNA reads TGCGCCAGCAGCCAAGGGCAGAGGGATGAAAAACTGTTTTTT.

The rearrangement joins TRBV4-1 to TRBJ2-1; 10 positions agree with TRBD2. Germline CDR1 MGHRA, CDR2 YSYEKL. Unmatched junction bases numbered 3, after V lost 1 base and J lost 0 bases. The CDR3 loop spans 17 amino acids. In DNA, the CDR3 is TGCGCCAGCAGCCAAGGCCCTAGCGGGAGCTCCTACAATGAGCAGTTCTTC. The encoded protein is CASSQGPSGSSYNEQFF.

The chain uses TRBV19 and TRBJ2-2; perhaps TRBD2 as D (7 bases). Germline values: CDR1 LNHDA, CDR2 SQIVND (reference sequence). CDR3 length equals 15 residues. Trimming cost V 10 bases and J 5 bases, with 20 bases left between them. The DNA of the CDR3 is TGTGCCACCCGGGGGGCAGGGAGGAAAACCGGGGAGCTGTTTTTT. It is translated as CATRGAGRKTGELFF. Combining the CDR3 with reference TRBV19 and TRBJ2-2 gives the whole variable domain DGGITQSPKYLFRKEGQNVTLSCEQNLNHDAMYWYRQDPGQGLRLIYYSQIVNDFQKGDIAEGYSVSREKKESFPLTVTSAQKNPTAFYLCATRGAGRKTGELFFGEGSRLTVL.

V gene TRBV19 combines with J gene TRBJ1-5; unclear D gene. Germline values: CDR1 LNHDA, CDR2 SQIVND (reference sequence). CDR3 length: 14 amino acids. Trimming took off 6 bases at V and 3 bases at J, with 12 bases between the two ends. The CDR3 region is CASSYVQINQPQHF. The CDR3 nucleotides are TGTGCCAGTAGCTATGTACAGATCAATCAGCCCCAGCATTTT.

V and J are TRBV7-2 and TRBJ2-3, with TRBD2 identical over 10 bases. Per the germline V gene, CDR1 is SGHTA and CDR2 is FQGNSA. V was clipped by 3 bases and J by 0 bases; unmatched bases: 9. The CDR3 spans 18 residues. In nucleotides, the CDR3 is TGTGCCAGCAGCTTGTCCGCTAGCGGGGGAACAAGCACAGATACGCAGTATTTT. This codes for CASSLSASGGTSTDTQYF.